The next 9 T cell receptor beta chains were all read from a single sample in a study of T cell repertoires in cytomegalovirus infection. Their target antigens are unknown. TCRdb passed the reads through MiXCR, listing each CDR3 protein once. The repertoire includes some 310,000 distinct CDR3 sequences, more than 20% of them detected once, and about an eighth sits in the top ten. Sequenced here: cultured PBMCs, sampled from culture after CMV antigen stimulation. These receptors originate from a human donor in good health (CMV status not recorded). Some clones in this sample may be carry-over from other donors' samples.

The rearrangement links TRBV6-6 to TRBJ2-7; possibly TRBD2 for D (5 bases). Germline V gene sequence: CDR1 MNHNY, CDR2 SVGAGI (reference sequence). V lost 2 bases and J lost 6, with 14 bases in between. The CDR3 has 14 amino acids. The CDR3 loop is CASSYRGSNREQYV. CDR3 sequence (DNA): TGTGCCAGCAGTTACCGCGGGTCCAATCGCGAGCAGTACGTC.

This clonotype was counted between two and nine times. The V gene is TRBV2, the J gene TRBJ2-7; D perhaps matches TRBD1 (5 bases). This CDR3 has 14 amino acids. CDR1 and CDR2 from the germline V gene are SNHLY and FYNNEI. V lost 3 bases and J 7 bases, leaving 16 bases between the germline ends. The CDR3 region is CASSDGALVREQYV. For the CDR3, the DNA is TGTGCCAGCAGTGATGGGGCGTTAGTTCGAGAGCAGTACGTC.

The chain is built from TRBV28 and TRBJ2-7, with D perhaps TRBD2 (7 bases). Trimming shortened V by 3 bases and J by 3 bases, and 12 bases separated the two germline ends. The CDR3 sequence is 14 residues long. Per germline, CDR1 MDHEN and CDR2 SYDVKM. The CDR3 loop reads CASSLGGPLYEQYF. CDR3 DNA sequence: TGTGCCAGCAGTTTGGGGGGGCCCCTCTACGAGCAGTACTTC.

The chain recombines TRBV10-3 with TRBJ2-1; 12 positions agree with TRBD2. The CDR3 sequence is 16 residues long. Germline CDR1 is ENHRY and CDR2 is SYGVKD. V lost 2 bases and J lost 9; bases outside the gene matches: 8. The CDR3 DNA is TGTGCCATCAGTGAGAGTCTAGCGGGAGGGCCGGGTGAGCAGTTCTTC. It codes for CAISESLAGGPGEQFF.

Many counts were recorded for this clonotype. V usage is TRBV12-3 or TRBV12-4 and J usage is TRBJ2-2, with TRBD2 identical over 9 bases. Trimming took 0 bases from V and 4 from J; bases not matched to a gene: 9. The CDR3 runs to 18 residues. CDR3 region: CASSLAQALAGLTGELFF. The DNA of the CDR3 is TGTGCCAGCAGTTTAGCGCAGGCGCTAGCGGGACTCACCGGGGAGCTGTTTTTT.

This clonotype appeared a few times. V gene TRBV7-2 combines with J gene TRBJ2-2; perhaps TRBD2 as D (5 bases). The V end lost 0 bases, the J end lost 5 bases, and 13 bases lay between the germline ends. Germline values: CDR1 SGHTA, CDR2 FQGNSA. CDR3 length: 16 amino acids. The CDR3 loop reads CASSLAPSGVTGELFF. The CDR3, as DNA: TGTGCCAGCAGCTTAGCGCCGAGCGGAGTTACCGGGGAGCTGTTTTTT. Combining the CDR3 with reference TRBV7-2 and TRBJ2-2 gives the whole variable domain GAGVSQSPSNKVTEKGKDVELRCDPISGHTALYWYRQSLGQGLEFLIYFQGNSAPDKSGLPSDRFSAERTGGSVSTLTIQRTQQEDSAVYLCASSLAPSGVTGELFFGEGSRLTVL.

V is TRBV7-3 and J is TRBJ2-1, with 9 bases that match TRBD2. Germline V gene lookup returns CDR1 SGHTA and CDR2 FQGTGA. The J segment lost 6 bases and the V segment lost 5 bases, leaving 8 bases of the junction unmatched. This CDR3 region has 15 residues. This chain's CDR3 is CASSLSGLASNEQFF. The CDR3 region has the DNA TGTGCCAGCAGCCTGAGTGGACTAGCGAGCAATGAGCAGTTCTTC.

This clonotype was counted between two and nine times. The DNA of the CDR3 is TGTGCCAGCAGCCCCCGTTCTAGTCTTTTGGAGACCCAGTACTTC. Residues: CASSPRSSLLETQYF. The chain joins TRBV7-2 to TRBJ2-5; D unresolved. Germline V gene lookup returns CDR1 SGHTA and CDR2 FQGNSA. This CDR3 region has 15 residues. Trimming removed 5 bases at V and 5 bases at J, with 18 bases between.

This clonotype was found many times. The chain joins TRBV12-3 or TRBV12-4 to TRBJ2-7; no clear D gene. V lost 1 base and J lost 0, with 19 bases in between. This CDR3 is 18 amino acids long. DNA of the CDR3: TGTGCCAGCAGTTTAGTTAAGACAACAGCTGAGATCTCCTACGAGCAGTACGTC. This sequence encodes CASSLVKTTAEISYEQYV.